This is a list of T cell receptor beta chains from one sample in a study of T cell responses to AZD1222 COVID-19 vaccine. Sequencing used immunoSEQ multiplex PCR; TCRdb keeps in-frame clones, though not all of them. Found here are more than 150,000 clones, around 94% of them singletons; the top ten hold approximately 0.69%. This specimen consisted of peripheral blood, obtained on day 0 of AZD1222 vaccination. These receptors were taken from an adult in good health. CDR3s include the opening cysteine and the closing phenylalanine or tryptophan. A D gene is named only where the DNA matches it firmly. Clone size is shown for a subset of rows, as once, few, many or a class of expanded clone.

abundance: few; d_gene: TRBD1; v_gene: TRBV6-2/TRBV6-3; j_gene: TRBJ1-1; CDR3nt: TGTGCCAGCAGTCGCGGACAGGAGGTATCTCAAGCTTTCTTT; CDR3aa: CASSRGQEVSQAFF
abundance: -; d_gene: -; v_gene: TRBV3-1/TRBV3-2; j_gene: TRBJ1-5; CDR3nt: TGTGCCAGCAGCCTTGCTGATCAGCCCCAGCATTTT; CDR3aa: CASSLADQPQHF
abundance: -; d_gene: -; v_gene: TRBV27; j_gene: TRBJ2-7; CDR3nt: TGTGCCAGCAGTTCGGCAGGGGGAGGCGAGCAGTACTTC; CDR3aa: CASSSAGGGEQYF
abundance: once; d_gene: TRBD2; v_gene: TRBV7-2; j_gene: TRBJ2-1; CDR3nt: TGTGCCAGCAGCTTAGAGCGGGAGGCTCGGGAGCAGTTCTTC; CDR3aa: CASSLEREAREQFF
abundance: once; d_gene: TRBD2; v_gene: TRBV5-4; j_gene: TRBJ2-5; CDR3nt: TGTGCCAGCAGCTCGAACACCGGGACTAGCGGGCGAGAGACCCAGTACTTC; CDR3aa: CASSSNTGTSGRETQYF
abundance: -; d_gene: -; v_gene: TRBV15; j_gene: TRBJ2-1; CDR3nt: TGTGCCACCAGCAGTACAGGGTACAATGAGCAGTTCTTC; CDR3aa: CATSSTGYNEQFF
abundance: -; d_gene: -; v_gene: TRBV5-1; j_gene: TRBJ1-1; CDR3nt: TGCGCCAGCAGCTTCGGTGATCGGTCTCGCACTGAAGCTTTCTTT; CDR3aa: CASSFGDRSRTEAFF
abundance: -; d_gene: -; v_gene: TRBV15; j_gene: TRBJ1-1; CDR3nt: TGTGCCACCAGCAGAGCCGGCACTGAAGCTTTCTTT; CDR3aa: CATSRAGTEAFF
abundance: -; d_gene: -; v_gene: TRBV6-1; j_gene: TRBJ1-3; CDR3nt: TGTGCCAGCAGTGAAGGACCCAGCCGAAACACCATATATTTT; CDR3aa: CASSEGPSRNTIYF
abundance: once; d_gene: TRBD1; v_gene: TRBV7-2; j_gene: TRBJ1-5; CDR3nt: TGTGCCAGCAGCTTTCTGACAGGGGTCCAGCCCCAGCATTTT; CDR3aa: CASSFLTGVQPQHF
abundance: -; d_gene: -; v_gene: TRBV3-1/TRBV3-2; j_gene: TRBJ2-1; CDR3nt: TGTGCCAGCAGTCCCTTTATCATTAGCAACCGCCTTATACAGTTCTTC; CDR3aa: CASSPFIISNRLIQFF
abundance: -; d_gene: -; v_gene: TRBV2; j_gene: TRBJ1-1; CDR3nt: TGTGCCAGCAGTACCTTAGAGGGAGGAAGCACTGAAGCTTTCTTT; CDR3aa: CASSTLEGGSTEAFF
abundance: -; d_gene: -; v_gene: TRBV25-1; j_gene: TRBJ2-1; CDR3nt: TGTGCCAGCAGTCCGGCTGGGGCTTACAATGAGCAGTTCTTC; CDR3aa: CASSPAGAYNEQFF
abundance: -; d_gene: TRBD2; v_gene: TRBV7-9; j_gene: TRBJ2-3; CDR3nt: TGTGCCAGCAGCTTGGACGGGAGGGCCCTAGATACGCAGTATTTT; CDR3aa: CASSLDGRALDTQYF
abundance: -; d_gene: -; v_gene: TRBV12-3/TRBV12-4; j_gene: TRBJ1-2; CDR3nt: TGTGCCAGCACCGTGACAAATAACTATGGCTACACCTTC; CDR3aa: CASTVTNNYGYTF
abundance: once; d_gene: -; v_gene: TRBV27; j_gene: TRBJ2-1; CDR3nt: TGTGCCAGCAGTCATGGCATCTCCTACAATGAGCAGTTCTTC; CDR3aa: CASSHGISYNEQFF
abundance: -; d_gene: -; v_gene: TRBV14; j_gene: TRBJ1-2; CDR3nt: TGTGCCAGCAGCCGGACAGCCAACTATGGCTACACCTTC; CDR3aa: CASSRTANYGYTF
abundance: once; d_gene: -; v_gene: TRBV5-1; j_gene: TRBJ1-4; CDR3nt: TGCGCCAGCAGCTTGGAGGGCAGGGAGAGGGAAAAACTGTTTTTT; CDR3aa: CASSLEGREREKLFF
abundance: few; d_gene: -; v_gene: TRBV7-6; j_gene: TRBJ1-3; CDR3nt: TGTGCCAGCAGCTATCACACGGATCTCTCTGGAAACACCATATATTTT; CDR3aa: CASSYHTDLSGNTIYF
abundance: -; d_gene: -; v_gene: TRBV5-8; j_gene: TRBJ2-3; CDR3nt: TGTGCCAGCAGCTTGGGGGCTAGAGAAGTAGATACGCAGTATTTT; CDR3aa: CASSLGAREVDTQYF
abundance: -; d_gene: TRBD1; v_gene: TRBV11-2; j_gene: TRBJ2-1; CDR3nt: TGTGCCAGCAGCTTAGGGGGACAGGGGGCGAGGCACGAGCAGTTCTTC; CDR3aa: CASSLGGQGARHEQFF
abundance: -; d_gene: -; v_gene: TRBV27; j_gene: TRBJ2-7; CDR3nt: TGTGCCAACAGTTTTGGGTACGAGCAGTACTTC; CDR3aa: CANSFGYEQYF
abundance: once; d_gene: -; v_gene: TRBV7-9; j_gene: TRBJ1-6; CDR3nt: TGTGCCAGCAGCTTAGAATTTAGTAATTCACCCCTCCACTTT; CDR3aa: CASSLEFSNSPLHF
abundance: -; d_gene: -; v_gene: TRBV18; j_gene: TRBJ2-7; CDR3nt: TGTGCCAGCTCACCACAAGGCAGCCTGTACGAGCAGTACTTC; CDR3aa: CASSPQGSLYEQYF
abundance: -; d_gene: -; v_gene: TRBV21-1; j_gene: TRBJ1-6; CDR3nt: TGTGCCAGCAGCGGCGAAGGACGGCTTCCCTCTAATTCACCCCTCCACTTT; CDR3aa: CASSGEGRLPSNSPLHF
abundance: -; d_gene: -; v_gene: TRBV27; j_gene: TRBJ1-1; CDR3nt: TGTGCCAGCAGTTTCGGGGTGGGGACTGAAGCTTTCTTT; CDR3aa: CASSFGVGTEAFF
abundance: few; d_gene: -; v_gene: TRBV9; j_gene: TRBJ1-2; CDR3nt: TGTGCCAGCAGCGTAGGGGGCTCTGGCTACACCTTC; CDR3aa: CASSVGGSGYTF
abundance: -; d_gene: -; v_gene: TRBV3-1/TRBV3-2; j_gene: TRBJ1-1; CDR3nt: TGTGCCAGCAGCCCGAGGGGGACAAGTCCCCTCCCATGGTTT; CDR3aa: CASSPRGTSPLPWF
abundance: -; d_gene: -; v_gene: TRBV19; j_gene: TRBJ2-3; CDR3nt: TGTGCCAGTGGGACGGACACTAGCACAGATACGCAGTATTTT; CDR3aa: CASGTDTSTDTQYF
abundance: -; d_gene: -; v_gene: TRBV5-4; j_gene: TRBJ1-1; CDR3nt: TGTGCCAGCAGCTTGTTTGAGGTTAACACTGAAGCTTTCTTT; CDR3aa: CASSLFEVNTEAFF
abundance: -; d_gene: -; v_gene: TRBV12-3/TRBV12-4; j_gene: TRBJ1-2; CDR3nt: TGTGCCAGCAGTTTAAACGCCCCCTATGGCTACACCTTC; CDR3aa: CASSLNAPYGYTF
abundance: -; d_gene: TRBD1; v_gene: TRBV19; j_gene: TRBJ1-3; CDR3nt: TGTGCCAGTAGATCTCCGGGACAGGGGTCGAACACCATATATTTT; CDR3aa: CASRSPGQGSNTIYF
abundance: -; d_gene: -; v_gene: TRBV3-1/TRBV3-2; j_gene: TRBJ1-3; CDR3nt: TGTGCCAGCAGCCATTCGAACACCATATATTTT; CDR3aa: CASSHSNTIYF
abundance: -; d_gene: -; v_gene: TRBV28; j_gene: TRBJ1-1; CDR3nt: TGTGCCAGCAGTTTAAAACTGTCCCCGACCGAATGGCAGAACACTGAAGCTTTCTTT; CDR3aa: CASSLKLSPTEWQNTEAFF
abundance: -; d_gene: TRBD1; v_gene: TRBV7-9; j_gene: TRBJ2-1; CDR3nt: TGTGCCACCTCCAGGGGGACCGATACGTTCTTC; CDR3aa: CATSRGTDTFF
abundance: -; d_gene: -; v_gene: TRBV5-4; j_gene: TRBJ1-1; CDR3nt: TGTGCCAGCAGCTTGTACAGGAACACTGAAGCTTTCTTT; CDR3aa: CASSLYRNTEAFF
abundance: -; d_gene: -; v_gene: TRBV11-2; j_gene: TRBJ1-2; CDR3nt: TGTGCCAGCAGGTCGGGAGGCCGGGACTATGGCTACACCTTC; CDR3aa: CASRSGGRDYGYTF
abundance: -; d_gene: -; v_gene: TRBV30; j_gene: TRBJ2-4; CDR3nt: TGTGCCTGGAGTGCCGACGTGGCGGGAAACATTCAGTACTTC; CDR3aa: CAWSADVAGNIQYF
abundance: -; d_gene: -; v_gene: TRBV7-3; j_gene: TRBJ2-2; CDR3nt: TGTGCCAGCAGCTTAAGAGGGTCCGGGGAGCTGTTTTTT; CDR3aa: CASSLRGSGELFF
abundance: once; d_gene: TRBD1; v_gene: TRBV18; j_gene: TRBJ1-5; CDR3nt: TGTGCCAGCTCACCCGGGACAGGGGGCCGAGATCAGCCCCAGCATTTT; CDR3aa: CASSPGTGGRDQPQHF
abundance: -; d_gene: -; v_gene: TRBV11-2; j_gene: TRBJ1-1; CDR3nt: TGTGCCAGCAGCTTAGGGGCGCTTACAGGTTCAGCTTTCTTT; CDR3aa: CASSLGALTGSAFF
abundance: -; d_gene: -; v_gene: TRBV11-3; j_gene: TRBJ2-1; CDR3nt: TGTGCCAGCAGCTTAGATCGCGTCGACCTCGGGAATGAGCAGTTCTTC; CDR3aa: CASSLDRVDLGNEQFF
abundance: -; d_gene: -; v_gene: TRBV7-9; j_gene: TRBJ1-6; CDR3nt: TGTGCCAGCAGCCCCTTCTCGAGAATTAATTCACCCCTCCACTTT; CDR3aa: CASSPFSRINSPLHF
abundance: -; d_gene: -; v_gene: TRBV4-1; j_gene: TRBJ1-5; CDR3nt: TGCGCCAGCAGCCAAGATAGGACAGTAGCGAGCAATCAGCCCCAGCATTTT; CDR3aa: CASSQDRTVASNQPQHF
abundance: -; d_gene: -; v_gene: TRBV5-1; j_gene: TRBJ1-1; CDR3nt: TGCGCCAGCAGCTTGGGGGCTGAAGCTTTCTTT; CDR3aa: CASSLGAEAFF
abundance: -; d_gene: -; v_gene: TRBV2; j_gene: TRBJ1-3; CDR3nt: TGTGCCAGCCGAGGACAGCCCGGAAACACCATATATTTT; CDR3aa: CASRGQPGNTIYF
abundance: once; d_gene: TRBD1; v_gene: TRBV6-5; j_gene: TRBJ2-5; CDR3nt: TGTGCCAGTAAAACAGGGGAAGGAATTGGAGAGACCCAGTACTTC; CDR3aa: CASKTGEGIGETQYF
abundance: -; d_gene: TRBD1; v_gene: TRBV15; j_gene: TRBJ2-7; CDR3nt: TGTGCCACCAGCAGAAACAGGGGGGAGAAGGGTTACGAGCAGTACTTC; CDR3aa: CATSRNRGEKGYEQYF
abundance: -; d_gene: -; v_gene: TRBV5-1; j_gene: TRBJ2-3; CDR3nt: TGCGCCAGCAGCTTGGCCAGTTCAACGTATACGCAGTATTTT; CDR3aa: CASSLASSTYTQYF
abundance: once; d_gene: -; v_gene: TRBV7-2; j_gene: TRBJ2-7; CDR3nt: TGTGCCAGCAGCTTTTCAGCGTCCTACGAGCAGTACTTC; CDR3aa: CASSFSASYEQYF
abundance: -; d_gene: -; v_gene: TRBV6-4; j_gene: TRBJ2-1; CDR3nt: TGTGCCAGCAGCGTACGTGGGGACTGGCCCTACAATGAGCAGTTCTTC; CDR3aa: CASSVRGDWPYNEQFF
abundance: -; d_gene: TRBD1; v_gene: TRBV2; j_gene: TRBJ1-2; CDR3nt: TGTGCCAGCACCTGGGACAGGGAAAGCTATGGCTACACCTTC; CDR3aa: CASTWDRESYGYTF
abundance: -; d_gene: -; v_gene: TRBV19; j_gene: TRBJ1-6; CDR3nt: TGTGCCAGTAGTATCTCGAATTCACCCCTCCACTTT; CDR3aa: CASSISNSPLHF
abundance: -; d_gene: TRBD1; v_gene: TRBV10-3; j_gene: TRBJ1-6; CDR3nt: TGTGCCATCAGTGAGGGGACAGGGGCGGATCCCCTCCACTTT; CDR3aa: CAISEGTGADPLHF
abundance: once; d_gene: -; v_gene: TRBV10-3; j_gene: TRBJ2-7; CDR3nt: TGTGCCATCGGAGCGACGCCGACAAGTTACGAGCAGTACTTC; CDR3aa: CAIGATPTSYEQYF
abundance: -; d_gene: TRBD1; v_gene: TRBV25-1; j_gene: TRBJ2-1; CDR3nt: TGTGCCAGTAGCAAAGGCCCCCGGACAGGGGAGGGTGAGCAGTTCTTC; CDR3aa: CASSKGPRTGEGEQFF
abundance: -; d_gene: TRBD1; v_gene: TRBV7-3; j_gene: TRBJ2-6; CDR3nt: TGTGCCAGCAGCCCGAAGACAGGGAAAGGGGCCAACGTCCTGACTTTC; CDR3aa: CASSPKTGKGANVLTF
abundance: -; d_gene: -; v_gene: TRBV30; j_gene: TRBJ1-4; CDR3nt: TGTGCCTGGACCATGACAGTAGCAACTAATGAAAAACTGTTTTTT; CDR3aa: CAWTMTVATNEKLFF
abundance: -; d_gene: TRBD2; v_gene: TRBV7-2; j_gene: TRBJ2-7; CDR3nt: TGTGCCAGCAGCTTTGGTGTCGGGAGGGAGCAGTACTTC; CDR3aa: CASSFGVGREQYF
abundance: -; d_gene: -; v_gene: TRBV28; j_gene: TRBJ2-7; CDR3nt: TGTGCCAGCAGTTTACCCGGGTCGATTTACGAGCAGTACTTC; CDR3aa: CASSLPGSIYEQYF